Following are 19 T cell receptor beta chains from one sample sequenced in a study of T-cell reconstitution after alpha-beta-depleted transplantation in children. Unique molecular identifiers were incorporated into the prepared TCRbeta library. A single record per CDR3 protein comes from TCRdb applying MiXCR to the PCR reads. The table shows some 530,000 distinct CDR3 sequences, with approximately 13% occurring only once. Sequencing used PBMCs from the stem cell graft donor, obtained from the stem cell graft. The source of these receptors is a human donor who donated a stem cell graft to a child with combined immunodeficiency.

The chain carries TRBV4-2 and TRBJ1-2; unclear D gene. The CDR3 spans 14 residues. Germline V gives CDR1 LGHNA, CDR2 YNFKEQ. V dropped 0 bases and J dropped 7 bases, with 12 bases sitting between them. CDR3 coding DNA: TGTGCCAGCAGCCAAGAAAGGGCCCGGGGTGGCTACACCTTC. Translated, it gives CASSQERARGGYTF.

This clonotype came up a few times. This sequence joins TRBV5-6 and TRBJ2-3, with D unresolved. CDR3 length equals 14 residues. V was shortened by 7 bases and J by 3 bases, with 15 bases between the two germline ends. The V gene's germline CDR1 is SGHDT and CDR2 YYEEEE. Written as DNA, the CDR3 is TGTGCCAGCGGCTCCCCCGAGATTACAGATACGCAGTATTTT. Its protein product is CASGSPEITDTQYF.

This clonotype was seen repeatedly, ten times or more. The genes are TRBV12-3 or TRBV12-4 and TRBJ1-1; TRBD1 matches 8 bases. Trimming cost V 6 bases and J 9 bases; bases outside gene matches: 9. This CDR3 spans 13 amino acids. CDR3 nucleotides: TGTGCCAGCAGGTCCAGACAGGGGTGGAAAGCTTTCTTT. It yields the protein CASRSRQGWKAFF.

This clonotype was detected only a few times. The V call is TRBV7-2, the J call TRBJ2-1; 11 bases agree with TRBD2. Trimming at V came to 8 bases and at J to 0 bases, leaving 27 bases not matched to a gene. CDR1 is SGHTA, CDR2 FQGNSA, per germline. The CDR3 length is 23 residues. The CDR3 loop is CASDPGGGLAGGYSPSSYNEQFF. The CDR3 DNA is TGTGCCAGCGATCCCGGAGGGGGGCTAGCGGGGGGATACTCCCCAAGCTCCTACAATGAGCAGTTCTTC.

The J gene is TRBJ2-7, the V gene TRBV20-1; D gene uncertain. CDR3 length: 14 residues. Germline assignment: CDR1 DFQATT and CDR2 SNEGSKA (reference sequence). Trimming removed 7 bases from V and 5 bases from J, with 21 bases in between. CDR3 sequence (DNA): TGCAGTGGCTCAGAGCCGGGTCTTGGGGACGAGCAGTACTTC. As protein: CSGSEPGLGDEQYF.

V is TRBV18 and J is TRBJ1-1, with TRBD1 as a possible D gene (5 bases). This CDR3 has 14 residues. The V end was cut by 2 bases, the J end by 0 bases, with 7 bases between. The germline gives CDR1 KGHSH, CDR2 LQKENI. The CDR3 region has the DNA TGTGCCAGCTCACCAAGGGGACTGAACACTGAAGCTTTCTTT. Residues: CASSPRGLNTEAFF. Using reference TRBV18 and TRBJ1-1 for the parts outside the CDR3, the full variable domain is NAGVMQNPRHLVRRRGQEARLRCSPMKGHSHVYWYRQLPEEGLKFMVYLQKENIIDESGMPKERFSAEFPKEGPSILRIQQVVRGDSAAYFCASSPRGLNTEAFFGQGTRLTVV.

This clonotype was counted ten times or more. The gene calls are TRBV20-1 and TRBJ2-7; a weak D match, TRBD2 (6 bases). The ends were cut back, 1 base at V and 0 bases at J, with 13 bases in the middle. Germline loops: CDR1 DFQATT, CDR2 SNEGSKA (reference sequence). The CDR3 runs to 15 residues. The CDR3 DNA sequence: TGCAGTGCTAGAGGAAGACCGGGACTCTCCTACGAGCAGTACTTC. Protein product: CSARGRPGLSYEQYF.

V and J are TRBV5-1 and TRBJ2-7; tentatively, D is TRBD1 (6 bases). V was trimmed by 4 bases and J by 6 bases, leaving 17 bases between them. CDR1 is SGHRS and CDR2 is YFSETQ in the germline V gene. This CDR3 is built from 14 residues. Written as DNA, the CDR3 is TGCGCCAGCAGCGGAACTCAGGGACACTTCGAGCAGTACTTC. Translating gives CASSGTQGHFEQYF.

The chain employs TRBV29-1 and TRBJ2-5, with 11 bases aligning to TRBD2. Germline CDR1 reads SQVTM; CDR2 reads ANQGSEA. This CDR3 contains 14 residues. Trimming cost V 6 bases and J 4 bases; bases outside gene matches: 7. This CDR3 reads CSVPGTSGRETQYF. CDR3 coding DNA: TGCAGCGTCCCCGGGACTAGCGGTCGAGAGACCCAGTACTTC.

This clonotype appeared many times. This rearrangement joins TRBV29-1 to TRBJ2-1; 7 bases map to TRBD2. The V segment lost 6 bases and the J segment 10 bases; nucleotides outside the gene matches: 18. CDR3 length: 15 amino acids. Germline loops: CDR1 SQVTM, CDR2 ANQGSEA. The CDR3 DNA follows: TGCAGCGTGCGCTCTAGCGGTCAACTTAGTGGGGAGCAGTTCTTC. It encodes CSVRSSGQLSGEQFF.

This clonotype was observed a few times. The chain recombines TRBV6-1 with TRBJ1-2; D may be TRBD1 (5 bases). Deletions cut 6 bases from V and 2 bases from J, with 10 bases between. Germline CDR1 MNHNS, CDR2 SASEGT. There are 13 residues in the CDR3. The CDR3 loop reads CASSHRGNYGYTF. As DNA, the CDR3 is TGTGCCAGCAGCCACCGGGGGAACTATGGCTACACCTTC.

The gene calls are TRBV9 and TRBJ2-2; D is unclear. The CDR3 has 15 residues. V shed 3 bases and J shed 0 bases, with 9 bases lying between them. Germline V CDR1 and CDR2: SGDLS, YYNGEE. The CDR3 DNA reads as TGTGCCAGCAGCGGGGCTCTCGCGAACACCGGGGAGCTGTTTTTT. It yields the protein CASSGALANTGELFF. Variable domain in full (rest from reference TRBV9 and TRBJ2-2): DSGVTQTPKHLITATGQRVTLRCSPRSGDLSVYWYQQSLDQGLQFLIQYYNGEERAKGNILERFSAQQFPDLHSELNLSSLELGDSALYFCASSGALANTGELFFGEGSRLTVL.

This clonotype came up a few times. The chain joins TRBV28 to TRBJ2-1, with D unclear. The CDR3 length is 14 residues. The germline V gene encodes CDR1 MDHEN and CDR2 SYDVKM. Trimming stripped 1 base from V and 5 bases from J, with 9 bases between. CDR3 DNA sequence: TGTGCCAGCAGTTTATTTGGAACTCACAATGAGCAGTTCTTC. Protein product: CASSLFGTHNEQFF.

This clonotype has only a few counts. The chain joins TRBV4-3 to TRBJ2-1; tentative D call: TRBD1 (6 bases). Germline V lookup: CDR1 LGHNA, CDR2 YSLEER. This CDR3 comprises 14 residues. V gave up 2 bases and J gave up 8 bases, with 13 bases separating them. As DNA, the CDR3 is TGCGCCAGCAGCCAACACAGGGTCTGGGATGAGCAGTTCTTC. Its protein is CASSQHRVWDEQFF.

The gene calls are TRBV3-1 and TRBJ1-1, with 7 bases identical to TRBD1. V shed 5 bases and J 2 bases; nucleotides not matched to a gene: 8. Germline CDR1 LGHDT, CDR2 YNNKEL (reference sequence). There are 15 residues in the CDR3. CDR3 bases: TGTGCCAGCAGCTCCCACAGGGGTCGAAACACTGAAGCTTTCTTT. It encodes CASSSHRGRNTEAFF.

This sequence joins TRBV30 and TRBJ2-7, with a possible D match to TRBD1 (5 bases). The V and J ends lost 3 bases and 7 bases respectively, with 19 bases between them. The CDR3 sequence is 14 residues long. CDR1 and CDR2 from the germline V gene are GTSNPN and SVGIG (reference sequence). The CDR3 protein is CAWRPKGRRAEQYF. As DNA, the CDR3 is TGTGCCTGGAGGCCCAAGGGGCGGCGAGCGGAGCAGTACTTC.

The gene calls are TRBV5-1 and TRBJ1-1; no reliable D call. The V and J ends lost 1 base and 5 bases respectively, with 12 bases between them. Germline assignment: CDR1 SGHRS and CDR2 YFSETQ. The CDR3 consists of 14 residues. In DNA, the CDR3 is TGCGCCAGCAGCTTGCCCGGACCTCTAACTGAAGCTTTCTTT. Translating it yields CASSLPGPLTEAFF. Together with reference TRBV5-1 and TRBJ1-1, the CDR3 gives the full variable domain: KAGVTQTPRYLIKTRGQQVTLSCSPISGHRSVSWYQQTPGQGLQFLFEYFSETQRNKGNFPGRFSGRQFSNSRSEMNVSTLELGDSALYLCASSLPGPLTEAFFGQGTRLTVV.

About this clonotype: The CDR3 does not close with the conserved phenylalanine or tryptophan, likely indicating a read error. J is TRBJ2-7 and V is TRBV24-1, with 7 nucleotides matching TRBD1. The CDR3 runs to 14 residues. CDR1 is KGHDR and CDR2 is SFDVKD in the germline V gene. V was pared by 5 bases and J by 2 bases, with 5 bases of the junction left unmatched. CDR3: CATSGGTATYEQYY. The CDR3, as DNA: TGTGCCACCAGTGGGGGGACAGCCACCTACGAGCAGTACTAC.

This clonotype was picked up many times. The V call is TRBV7-9, the J call TRBJ2-3, with 9 nucleotides matching TRBD1. Trimming cost V 5 bases and J 2 bases; bases outside gene matches: 5. Per germline, CDR1 SEHNR and CDR2 FQNEAQ (reference sequence). The CDR3 covers 15 residues. CDR3 coding DNA: TGTGCCAGCAGCCCCGGGACAGGGATCACAGATACGCAGTATTTT. It specifies CASSPGTGITDTQYF.